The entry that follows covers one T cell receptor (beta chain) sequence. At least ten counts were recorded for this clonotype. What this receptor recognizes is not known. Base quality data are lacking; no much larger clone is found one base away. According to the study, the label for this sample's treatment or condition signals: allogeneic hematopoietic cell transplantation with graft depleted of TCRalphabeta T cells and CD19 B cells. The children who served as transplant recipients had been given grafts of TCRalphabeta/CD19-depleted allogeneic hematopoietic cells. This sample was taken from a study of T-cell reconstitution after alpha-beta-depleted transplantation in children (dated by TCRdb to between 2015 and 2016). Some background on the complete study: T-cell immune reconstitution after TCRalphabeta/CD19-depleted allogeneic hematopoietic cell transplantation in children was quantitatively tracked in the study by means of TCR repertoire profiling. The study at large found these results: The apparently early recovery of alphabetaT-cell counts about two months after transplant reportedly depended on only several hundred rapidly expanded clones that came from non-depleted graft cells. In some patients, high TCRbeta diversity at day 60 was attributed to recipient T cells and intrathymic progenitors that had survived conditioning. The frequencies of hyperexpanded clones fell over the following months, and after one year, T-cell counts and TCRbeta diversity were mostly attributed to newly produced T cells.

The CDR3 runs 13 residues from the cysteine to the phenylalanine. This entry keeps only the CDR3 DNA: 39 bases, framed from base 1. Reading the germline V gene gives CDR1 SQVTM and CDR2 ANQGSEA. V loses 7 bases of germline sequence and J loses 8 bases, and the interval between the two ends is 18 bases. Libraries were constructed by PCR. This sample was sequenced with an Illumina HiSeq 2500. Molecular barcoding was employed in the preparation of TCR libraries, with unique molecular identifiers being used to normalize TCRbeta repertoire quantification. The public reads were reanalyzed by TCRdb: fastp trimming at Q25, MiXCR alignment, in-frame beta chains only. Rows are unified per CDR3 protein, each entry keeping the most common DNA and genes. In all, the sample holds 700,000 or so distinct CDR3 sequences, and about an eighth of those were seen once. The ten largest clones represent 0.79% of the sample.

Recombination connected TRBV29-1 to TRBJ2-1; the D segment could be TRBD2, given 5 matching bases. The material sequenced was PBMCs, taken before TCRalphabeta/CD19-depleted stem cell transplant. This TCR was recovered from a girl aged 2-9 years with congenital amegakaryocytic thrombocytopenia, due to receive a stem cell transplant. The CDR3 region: CSAGGPYKDEQFF. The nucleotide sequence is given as TGCAGCGCCGGCGGGCCCTACAAGGATGAGCAGTTCTTC.